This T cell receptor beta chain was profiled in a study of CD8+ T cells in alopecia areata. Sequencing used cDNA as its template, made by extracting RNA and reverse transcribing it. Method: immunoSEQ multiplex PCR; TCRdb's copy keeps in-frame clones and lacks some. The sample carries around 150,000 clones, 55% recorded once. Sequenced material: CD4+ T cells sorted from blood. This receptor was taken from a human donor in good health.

The CDR3 DNA sequence: TGTGCCAGCAGCTCAGGACTGACCGCCGAGCAGTTCTTC. It specifies CASSSGLTAEQFF. The chain joins TRBV5-6 to TRBJ2-1; perhaps TRBD2 as D (5 bases). The CDR3 consists of 13 residues. Germline CDR1 is SGHDT and CDR2 is YYEEEE. Trimming removed 3 bases at V and 10 bases at J, with 14 bases between.